This T cell receptor beta chain was captured in a study of glioma-infiltrating T cells. Study-level points and caveats: Tissue and blood shared very few CDR3 sequences. Non-neoplastic patients had below-expected tissue-blood divergence, while all gliomas exceeded expectation.

V dropped 3 bases and J dropped 3; count of bases not matched to a gene: 3. The V gene's germline CDR1 is KGHDR and CDR2 SFDVKD. There are 15 residues in the CDR3. Details on this clonotype: No antigen is known for it.

The iRepertoire nested amplicon-rescue multiplex PCR amplified TCR alpha and beta CDR3s from RNA. For one-step reverse transcription and amplification, roughly 95-400 ng of tissue mRNA or PBMC total RNA was used. TCRdb passed the multiplex PCR reads through MiXCR, listing each CDR3 protein once. In the table there are about 140,000 distinct CDR3 sequences, about two fifths of which are singletons. Sequenced material: glioma tissue, nonneoplastic brain tissue, or PBMCs (not recorded which). The sequence was obtained from a human donor with low-grade glioma or glioblastoma, undergoing nonglioma brain surgery, or in good health (not recorded which). This chain joins TRBV24-1 and TRBJ1-5; 8 bases agree with TRBD1. The CDR3 loop is CATSDGQGNNQPQHF. The DNA for the CDR3 is TGTGCCACCAGTGATGGACAGGGAAACAATCAGCCCCAGCATTTT.